The sequence of this TCR beta chain was determined in a study of regulatory dendritic cells for organ transplantation. For the study at large: Day 6 dendritic cell cultures were stimulated with LPS.

Clones were sequenced by immunoSEQ multiplex PCR, and TCRdb holds only the in-frame ones, with some missing. This table holds approximately 11,000 clones, 75% found once. The germline V gene encodes CDR1 SGHRS and CDR2 YFSETQ. V gave up 5 bases and J gave up 2 bases, with 20 bases separating them. The CDR3 consists of 17 residues. CFSE-labeled sorted T cells met regulatory or mature dendritic cells for over 4 days. CD4+ or CD8+ T cells were sorted as naive CD45RA+ or memory CD45RO+. On this clone: As yet, its antigen is unknown.

Study-wide findings and caveats: Memory T cells were less diverse than naive, with memory CD8+ most oligoclonal.

This receptor was taken from a human donor in good health. Source material: memory CD4+ T cells from blood cultured with regulatory dendritic cells. The subset is: CD45RO+ memory T cells. The chain recombines TRBV5-1 with TRBJ1-3, with D unresolved. CDR3 loop: CASSSGGPGTAGNTIYF. The CDR3 bases are TGCGCCAGCAGTTCTGGCGGGCCGGGTACGGCTGGAAACACCATATATTTT.